This T cell receptor (beta chain) was observed in a study of CD8+ T cells in alopecia areata. Germline values: CDR1 SGHDT, CDR2 YYEEEE. CDR3 size: 15 residues. Deletions cut 0 bases from V and 9 bases from J, with 16 bases between. RNA, once extracted, was reverse transcribed into cDNA for use as the sequencing template. Produced via immunoSEQ multiplex PCR; TCRdb's table is partial and in-frame only. The table includes about 110,000 clones, about 50% detected once. Study-level results: There were also resident alphabeta T cells of normal skin sequenced in scalp samples. Across lesional scalp, and particularly alopecia totalis/universalis, clonality surpassed that of normal scalp.

Alopecia areata patients provided lesional scalp punch biopsies and peripheral blood, both collected for the study. Investigators sorted PBMCs to obtain both CD4+ and CD8+ T cells. This clone was counted a few times. Its antigen remains unidentified. The sequenced sample was NKG2D-low CD8+ T cells sorted from blood. The receptor comes from a human donor with alopecia areata. This chain connects TRBV5-6 to TRBJ2-1; D gene uncertain. CDR3 sequence: CASSLGWVESSEQFF. The CDR3 nucleotides read TGTGCCAGCAGCTTGGGATGGGTGGAATCAAGTGAGCAGTTCTTC.